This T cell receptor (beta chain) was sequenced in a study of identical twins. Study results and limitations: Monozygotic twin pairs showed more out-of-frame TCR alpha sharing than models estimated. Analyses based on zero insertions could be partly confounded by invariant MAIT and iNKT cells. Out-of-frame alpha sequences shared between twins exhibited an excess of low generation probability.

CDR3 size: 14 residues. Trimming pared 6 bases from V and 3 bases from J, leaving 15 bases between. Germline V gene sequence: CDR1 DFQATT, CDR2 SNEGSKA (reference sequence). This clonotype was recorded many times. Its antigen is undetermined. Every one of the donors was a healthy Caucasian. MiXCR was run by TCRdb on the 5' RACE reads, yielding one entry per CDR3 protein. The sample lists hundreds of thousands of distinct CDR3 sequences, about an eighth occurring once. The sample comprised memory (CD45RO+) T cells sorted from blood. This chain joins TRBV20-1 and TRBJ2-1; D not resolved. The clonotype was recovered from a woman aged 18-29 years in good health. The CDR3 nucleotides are TGCAGTGCCACACCAGACTTCCTCTACAATGAGCAGTTCTTC. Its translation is CSATPDFLYNEQFF.